The next 21 T cell receptor beta chains were all read from a single sample in a study of metastatic and nonmetastatic thyroid tumors. TCRdb re-analyzed the PCR reads through MiXCR. Here the sample spans tens of thousands of clones, approximately 9.9% being singletons. Thyroid surgery was performed in patients who had received no treatment beforehand. Material for sequencing was blood. The receptors originated from a female donor with papillary thyroid cancer or a benign thyroid nodule (not recorded which). Some clones in this sample may be carry-over from other donors' samples.

This clone rates as medium-sized (0.01 to 0.1%). The chain combines TRBV27 with TRBJ1-6; TRBD1 matches at 9 bases. V was pared by 5 bases and J by 8 bases, with 7 bases of the junction left unmatched. CDR1 MNHEY and CDR2 SMNVEV come from the germline V gene (reference sequence). The CDR3 has 15 amino acids. CDR3 sequence: CASSPQGQGHSPLHF. The CDR3 DNA is TGTGCCAGCAGTCCGCAGGGACAGGGTCATTCACCCCTCCACTTT.

On this clone itself: Given a much more abundant clone one base away, this may be a read error. The chain combines TRBV20-1 with TRBJ1-5; D might be TRBD1 (5 bases). CDR1 and CDR2 (germline): DFQATT, SNEGSKA (reference sequence). Trimming removed 3 bases at V and 2 bases at J, with 14 bases between. The CDR3 contains 15 residues. CDR3 in amino acids: CSASLWGSGNQPQHF. The CDR3 DNA reads TGCAGTGCTAGTTTATGGGGCTCGGGCAATCAGCCCCAGCATTTT.

This clone was counted ten times or more. The gene calls are TRBV7-8 and TRBJ2-1, with D perhaps TRBD2 (6 bases). Trimming removed 2 bases from V and 0 bases from J, with 11 bases in between. This CDR3 region has 16 residues. CDR1 SGHVS and CDR2 FQNEAQ come from the germline V gene. Written as DNA, the CDR3 is TGTGCCAGCAGCTTACCTAGCGAGAGCTCCTACAATGAGCAGTTCTTC. It translates to CASSLPSESSYNEQFF. Together with reference TRBV7-8 and TRBJ2-1, the CDR3 gives the full variable domain: GAGVSQSPRYKVAKRGQDVALRCDPISGHVSLFWYQQALGQGPEFLTYFQNEAQLDKSGLPSDRFFAERPEGSVSTLKIQRTQQEDSAVYLCASSLPSESSYNEQFFGPGTRLTVL.

Ten or more counts support this clone. V and J are TRBV2 and TRBJ1-3; D unclear. The length of the CDR3 is 17 residues. Per germline, CDR1 SNHLY and CDR2 FYNNEI. V was trimmed by 4 bases and J by 0 bases, leaving 16 bases between them. In DNA, the CDR3 is TGTGCCAGCAGTGCGGTTACTTGGGCAAACTCTGGAAACACCATATATTTT. The encoded protein is CASSAVTWANSGNTIYF.

This clone was detected ten times or more. The chain uses TRBV28 and TRBJ1-5, with unresolved D. V was shortened by 6 bases and J by 0 bases, with 18 bases between the two germline ends. This CDR3 contains 17 residues. Per the germline V gene, CDR1 is MDHEN and CDR2 is SYDVKM. The CDR3 region is CASSPLFGDNSNQPQHF. Here the CDR3 DNA reads TGTGCCAGCAGCCCCTTGTTCGGGGATAATAGCAATCAGCCCCAGCATTTT. Full variable domain (remainder filled in from reference TRBV28 and TRBJ1-5): DVKVTQSSRYLVKRTGEKVFLECVQDMDHENMFWYRQDPGLGLRLIYFSYDVKMKEKGDIPEGYSVSREKKERFSLILESASTNQTSMYLCASSPLFGDNSNQPQHFGDGTRLSIL.

By sample share, this clone is medium-sized. J is TRBJ2-7 and V is TRBV12-3 or TRBV12-4; maybe TRBD2 (5 bases). The germline V and J ends were trimmed by 5 bases and 7 bases, with 15 bases remaining between them. The CDR3 covers 13 residues. The CDR3 region is CASSPPIPGEQYF. CDR3 DNA: TGTGCCAGCAGTCCTCCCATACCGGGAGAGCAGTACTTC.

This clone was counted at least ten times. The V gene is TRBV10-3, the J gene TRBJ2-2; possible D gene TRBD2, 7 bases. The CDR3 is made up of 18 amino acids. The germline V gene encodes CDR1 ENHRY and CDR2 SYGVKD. Trimming stripped 4 bases from V and 0 bases from J, with 18 bases between. CDR3 sequence reads: CAISGVRGGTTNTGELFF. In nucleotides, the CDR3 is TGTGCCATCAGTGGGGTGAGGGGAGGGACAACGAACACCGGGGAGCTGTTTTTT.

The sample holds many counts of this clone. The chain recombines TRBV19 with TRBJ1-5; D is unclear. Germline loops: CDR1 LNHDA, CDR2 SQIVND (reference sequence). The CDR3 has 14 amino acids. With 3 bases removed from V and 2 bases from J, the gap between germline ends came to 8 bases. CDR3 in DNA: TGTGCCAGTAGTATCAGGTTGGGCAATCAGCCCCAGCATTTT. This gives the protein CASSIRLGNQPQHF.

In this sample, this clone turned up many times. This chain connects TRBV11-2 to TRBJ2-7; maybe TRBD2 (7 bases). V lost 1 base to trimming and J lost 0 bases, with 13 bases between them. CDR3 length: 16 amino acids. Germline CDR1 reads SGHAT; CDR2 reads FQNNGV. CDR3 residues: CASSLGGGGSSYEQYF. The CDR3 DNA is TGTGCCAGCAGCTTAGGGGGAGGGGGGAGCTCCTACGAGCAGTACTTC.

Within the sample, this clone is medium-sized. The genes are TRBV6-1 and TRBJ2-7; D ambiguous. V lost 5 bases, J lost 0 bases, and 17 bases lay in between. Germline V gene lookup returns CDR1 MNHNS and CDR2 SASEGT. CDR3 length: 16 amino acids. The CDR3 nucleotides are TGTGCCAGCAGTACGCTGCCGGAAACAAGCTCCTACGAGCAGTACTTC. It specifies CASSTLPETSSYEQYF.

This rearrangement joins TRBV15 to TRBJ2-7; 7 bases line up with TRBD1. The CDR3 length is 17 residues. V dropped 0 bases and J dropped 3; count of bases not matched to a gene: 11. Per germline, CDR1 LNHNV and CDR2 YYDKDF (reference sequence). CDR3 coding DNA: TGTGCCACCAGCAGAGATGGGTTGGGGACAGCAATCTACGAGCAGTACTTC. Its protein is CATSRDGLGTAIYEQYF.

Ten or more counts support this clone. A much larger clone differs by one base, so this may be a read error. This rearrangement joins TRBV28 to TRBJ1-1; 8 nucleotides line up with TRBD1. The germline CDR1 and CDR2 sequences are MDHEN and SYDVKM. Germline trimming cut 5 bases from V and 1 base from J; bases unmatched to any gene: 12. The CDR3 totals 17 residues. CDR3 nucleotide sequence: TGTGCCAGCAGTCTCTTCGGGACAGGTCCTTCGAACACTGAAGCTTTCTTT. Protein: CASSLFGTGPSNTEAFF.

In the case of this clone: With a much larger clone just one base away, this may be a read error. This chain joins TRBV14 and TRBJ2-3, with D possibly TRBD1 on 5 matching bases. This CDR3 comprises 14 residues. Germline lookup yields CDR1 SGHDN and CDR2 FVKESK. V gave up 2 bases and J gave up 4 bases, with 10 bases separating them. The CDR3: CASSQYQGADTQYF. In nucleotides, the CDR3 is TGTGCCAGCAGCCAATATCAAGGGGCAGATACGCAGTATTTT. Looking up the rest from reference TRBV14 and TRBJ2-3 gives the full variable domain: EAGVTQFPSHSVIEKGQTVTLRCDPISGHDNLYWYRRVMGKEIKFLLHFVKESKQDESGMPNNRFLAERTGGTYSTLKVQPAELEDSGVYFCASSQYQGADTQYFGPGTRLTVL.

This clone was seen at least ten times. The chain uses TRBV20-1 and TRBJ2-2; D possibly corresponds to TRBD2 (5 bases). The germline V gene encodes CDR1 DFQATT and CDR2 SNEGSKA (reference sequence). This CDR3 region has 14 residues. Trimming removed 4 bases at V and 0 bases at J, with 9 bases between. The CDR3 bases are TGCAGTGCTAAAGCGGAGCCGAACACCGGGGAGCTGTTTTTT. This codes for CSAKAEPNTGELFF.

In its sample, this clone was seen many times. The J gene is TRBJ1-2, the V gene TRBV7-9, with 7 nucleotides matching TRBD1. After removal of 4 bases from V and 8 bases from J, the junction contained 10 bases not matched to a gene. The CDR3 spans 14 residues. Germline CDR1 reads SEHNR; CDR2 reads FQNEAQ (reference sequence). The CDR3 sequence is CASSSDRVIWGYTF. In DNA, the CDR3 is TGTGCCAGCAGCTCCGACAGGGTGATCTGGGGCTACACCTTC.

The V call is TRBV6-1, the J call TRBJ1-5; 11 bases are a match to TRBD1. The length of the CDR3 is 16 residues. Germline V CDR1 and CDR2: MNHNS, SASEGT. Germline trimming cut 2 bases from V and 3 bases from J; bases unmatched to any gene: 3. In nucleotides, the CDR3 is TGTGCCAGCAGTGAACAGGGACAGGGGGTCAATCAGCCCCAGCATTTT. As protein: CASSEQGQGVNQPQHF.

This clone was observed many times. V gene TRBV6-1 combines with J gene TRBJ1-1; D is unresolved. Germline lookup yields CDR1 MNHNS and CDR2 SASEGT. V lost 6 bases, J lost 1 base, and 18 bases lay in between. The CDR3 covers 16 residues. CDR3 nucleotides: TGTGCCAGCAGACCCTCGGGGTATGGCGGGAACACTGAAGCTTTCTTT. Protein: CASRPSGYGGNTEAFF.

This clone has ten or more counts. The gene calls are TRBV2 and TRBJ2-7; D perhaps matches TRBD2 (6 bases). Germline V CDR1 and CDR2: SNHLY, FYNNEI. Trimming took off 5 bases at V and 2 bases at J, with 16 bases between the two ends. The CDR3 has 15 residues. The CDR3 bases are TGTGCCAGCAGTCCGTTCCTAGCGCAGACCTACGAGCAGTACTTC. Protein product: CASSPFLAQTYEQYF.

This clone was counted at least ten times. The chain links TRBV20-1 to TRBJ2-1, with 7 bases lining up with TRBD1. The CDR3 spans 15 residues. From germline, CDR1 is DFQATT and CDR2 SNEGSKA (reference sequence). V was pared by 1 base and J by 8 bases, with 11 bases of the junction left unmatched. DNA of the CDR3: TGCAGTGCTAGAGCAACAGACAGGGAGATCGATGAGCAGTTCTTC. As protein: CSARATDREIDEQFF.

This clone has only a few counts. The CDR3 here is CASGRRPSEQFF. CDR3 DNA sequence: TGTGCCAGCGGCCGGAGGCCCTCGGAGCAGTTCTTC. This chain links TRBV6-1 with TRBJ2-1, with D possibly TRBD2 on 5 matching bases. V lost 8 bases, J lost 10 bases, and 15 bases lay in between. Looked up from germline, CDR1 is MNHNS and CDR2 is SASEGT. This CDR3 region has 12 residues.

This clone was picked up a small number of times. The gene calls are TRBV12-3 or TRBV12-4 and TRBJ2-7; the D gene is possibly TRBD2 (6 bases). Trimming pared 6 bases from V and 3 bases from J, leaving 18 bases between. The CDR3 extends over 15 amino acids. The CDR3 here is CASRVGTGGFYEQYF. CDR3 bases: TGTGCCAGCAGGGTGGGGACTGGAGGATTCTACGAGCAGTACTTC.